This T cell receptor (beta chain) is from a study of T cell responses to AZD1222 COVID-19 vaccine. Notes on the study in general: Spike-wide coverage was observed for vaccine-associated CD4 TCRs, with dominant responses at 160-218 and 743-854. Spike-specific TCR repertoires showed rising breadth and depth after two AZD1222 doses.

As to this clone: Its antigen is undetermined.

TCRdb keeps only in-frame clones here, not all; method: immunoSEQ multiplex PCR. Counted here are roughly 140,000 clones, 70% to 90% occurring once; the ten biggest clones make up more than 3%. V was pared by 0 bases and J by 2 bases, with 17 bases between. Germline-derived CDR1 and CDR2 are SGHRS and YFSETQ. CDR3 length equals 17 residues. Sequencing was performed on peripheral blood, taken 28 days after the second AZD1222 dose. This TCR derives from an adult who received the AZD1222 COVID-19 vaccine. The gene calls are TRBV5-1 and TRBJ1-2; D remains unclear. CDR3 protein: CASSLDGEPLINYGYTF. DNA of the CDR3: TGCGCCAGCAGCTTGGACGGGGAACCATTAATAAACTATGGCTACACCTTC.